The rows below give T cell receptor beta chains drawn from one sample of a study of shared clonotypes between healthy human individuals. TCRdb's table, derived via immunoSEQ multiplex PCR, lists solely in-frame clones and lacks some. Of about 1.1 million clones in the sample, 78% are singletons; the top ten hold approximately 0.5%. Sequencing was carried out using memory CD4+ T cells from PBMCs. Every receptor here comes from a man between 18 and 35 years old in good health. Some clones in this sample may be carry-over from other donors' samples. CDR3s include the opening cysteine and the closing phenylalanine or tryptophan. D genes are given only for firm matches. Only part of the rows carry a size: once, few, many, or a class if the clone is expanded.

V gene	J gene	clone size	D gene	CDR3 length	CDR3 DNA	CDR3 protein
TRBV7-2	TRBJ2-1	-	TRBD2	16	TGTGCCAGCAGCTCCGCCGGCGGGAGCCCCAACAATGAGCAGTTCTTC	CASSSAGGSPNNEQFF
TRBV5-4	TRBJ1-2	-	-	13	TGTGCCAGCAGCAAAACAGGGTACGATGGCTACACCTTC	CASSKTGYDGYTF
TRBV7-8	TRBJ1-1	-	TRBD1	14	TGTGCCAGCAGCTCAATCCAGGGGGTGGTGGAAGCTTTCTTT	CASSSIQGVVEAFF
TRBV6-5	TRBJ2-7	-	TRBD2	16	TGTGCCAGCAGTTACCGCGCAAGCGGGAGGGGTTACGAGCAGTACTTC	CASSYRASGRGYEQYF
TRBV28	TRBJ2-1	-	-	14	TGTGCCAGCAGTCTTTGGAGCTCCTACAATGAGCAGTTCTTC	CASSLWSSYNEQFF
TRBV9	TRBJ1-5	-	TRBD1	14	TGTGCCAGCAGCGCCACAGGGGACAATCAGCCCCAGCATTTT	CASSATGDNQPQHF
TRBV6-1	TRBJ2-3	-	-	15	TGTGCCAGCACTAAAGCCGGGAGATACACAGATACGCAGTATTTT	CASTKAGRYTDTQYF
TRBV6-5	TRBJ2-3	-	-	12	TGTGCCAGCAGTTATGGCTCATCTGCGCAGTATTTT	CASSYGSSAQYF
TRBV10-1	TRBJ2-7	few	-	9	TGCGCCAAGTCCTACGAGCAGTACTTC	CAKSYEQYF
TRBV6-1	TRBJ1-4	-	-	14	TGTGCCAGCAGTCCCGGAAGAGGATGGGAAAAACTGTTTTTT	CASSPGRGWEKLFF
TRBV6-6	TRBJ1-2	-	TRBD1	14	TGTGCCAGCAGCCCTCAGGGGGGATTCTATGGCTACACCTTC	CASSPQGGFYGYTF
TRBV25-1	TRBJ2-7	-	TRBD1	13	TGTGCCAGCAGGAAGACAGGGGGCTACGAGCAGTACTTC	CASRKTGGYEQYF
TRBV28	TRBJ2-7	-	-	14	TGTGCCAGCAGTCCGCCGCAGGGGATCAACGAGCAGTACTTC	CASSPPQGINEQYF
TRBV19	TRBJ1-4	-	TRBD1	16	TGTGCCAGTAGTATACCACAGGGACAGGGGTATGAAAAACTGTTTTTT	CASSIPQGQGYEKLFF
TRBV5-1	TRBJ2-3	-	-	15	TGCGCCAGCAGCTTGGTTGGCAGCAGCACAGATACGCAGTATTTT	CASSLVGSSTDTQYF
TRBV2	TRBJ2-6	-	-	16	TGTGCCAGCAGTGAACAGGCTGGCTCTGGGGCCAACGTCCTGACTTTC	CASSEQAGSGANVLTF
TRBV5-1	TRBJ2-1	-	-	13	TGCGCCAGCAGCTGGAGGGGGCATACGGAGCAGTTCTTC	CASSWRGHTEQFF
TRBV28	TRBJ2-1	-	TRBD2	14	TGTGCCAGTCTGACTAGCGGGGGGATCAATGAGCAGTTCTTC	CASLTSGGINEQFF
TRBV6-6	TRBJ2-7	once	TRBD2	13	TGTGCCAGCACTGTAGCGGGGATCTACGAGCAGTACTTC	CASTVAGIYEQYF
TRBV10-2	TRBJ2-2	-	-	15	TGCGCCAGCAGCGCGACCTTATCGGGCACCGGGGAGCTGTTTTTT	CASSATLSGTGELFF
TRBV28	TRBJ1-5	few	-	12	TGTGCCAGCTCGGGGTGGAATCAGCCCCAGCATTTT	CASSGWNQPQHF
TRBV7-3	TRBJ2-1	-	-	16	TGTGCCAGCAGCTTAGGGACTTGGGGGCCCTACAATGAGCAGTTCTTC	CASSLGTWGPYNEQFF
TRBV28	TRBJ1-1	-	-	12	TGTGCCAGCAGTATCACCGGGACGGTGGCTTTCTTT	CASSITGTVAFF
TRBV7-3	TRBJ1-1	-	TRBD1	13	TGTGCCAGCAACGACAGGGTAGGGACTGAAGCTTTCTTT	CASNDRVGTEAFF
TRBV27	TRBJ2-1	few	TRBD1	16	TGTGCCAGCAGTTTACGGGGGACAGGGCAGGGCAATGAGCAGTTCTTC	CASSLRGTGQGNEQFF
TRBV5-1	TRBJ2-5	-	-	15	TGCGCCAGCAGCAGTGGCAGGGGATTGGTAGAGACCCAGTACTTC	CASSSGRGLVETQYF
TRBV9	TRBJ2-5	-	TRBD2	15	TGTGCCAGCAGCTCCCGACTAGCGGGAGAGGAGACCCAGTACTTC	CASSSRLAGEETQYF
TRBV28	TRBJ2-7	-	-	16	TGTGCCAGCAGTTCCACCCCCCCTGCGGGACGCTACGAGCAGTACTTC	CASSSTPPAGRYEQYF
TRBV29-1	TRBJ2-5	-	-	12	TGCAGCGTTCGGAGTGATTGGGAGACCCAGTACTTC	CSVRSDWETQYF
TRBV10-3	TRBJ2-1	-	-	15	TGTGCCGCAACTGGGTCAGTTGGTAGGGACAATGAGCAGTTCTTC	CAATGSVGRDNEQFF
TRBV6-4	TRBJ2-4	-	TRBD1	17	TGTGCCAGCAGTGGGACAGGGGGAAATCTAGCCAAAAACATTCAGTACTTC	CASSGTGGNLAKNIQYF
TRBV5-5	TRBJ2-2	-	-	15	TGTGCCAGCAGCTTGGCCGGGATGGTAGCCGGGGAGCTGTTTTTT	CASSLAGMVAGELFF
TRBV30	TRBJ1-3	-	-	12	TGTGCCTGGAGTAGCCCCAGAAACACCATATATTTT	CAWSSPRNTIYF
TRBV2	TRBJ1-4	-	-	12	TGTGCCAGCAGTGAAATGGCTGGAAAACTGTTTTTT	CASSEMAGKLFF
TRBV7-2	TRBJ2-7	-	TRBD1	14	TGTGCCAGCAGCTTTGACAGGGCTGGCTACGAGCAGTACTTC	CASSFDRAGYEQYF
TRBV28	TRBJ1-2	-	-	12	TGTGCCAGCAGTTTAGTCGGGAGTGGCTACACCTTC	CASSLVGSGYTF
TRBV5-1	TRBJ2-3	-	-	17	TGCGCCAGCAGAAGGGGCCCGGGGGCAGTCCTCACAGATACGCAGTATTTT	CASRRGPGAVLTDTQYF
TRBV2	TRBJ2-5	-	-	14	TGTGCCAGGGGACCCCCGGACTACCGAGAGACCCAGTACTTC	CARGPPDYRETQYF
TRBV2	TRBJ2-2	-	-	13	TGTGCCAGCAGTGGGGAAGGTACCGGGGAGCTGTTTTTT	CASSGEGTGELFF
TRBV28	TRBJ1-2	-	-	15	TGTGCCAGCAGTTTATCGAACGGGGGAGCCTATGGCTACACCTTC	CASSLSNGGAYGYTF
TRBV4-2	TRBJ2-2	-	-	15	TGTGCCAGCAGCCAAGTTGCCGCCGGGCCCGGGGAGCTGTTTTTT	CASSQVAAGPGELFF
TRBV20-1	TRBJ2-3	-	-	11	TGCAGTGCTAGAGACAGCCATACGCAGTATTTT	CSARDSHTQYF